Following are 26 T cell receptor beta chains from one sample sequenced in a study of T-cell reconstitution after alpha-beta-depleted transplantation in children. Preparing the TCRbeta library involved the use of unique molecular identifiers. TCRdb analysed the PCR reads with MiXCR anew, one entry per CDR3 protein. The sample has 120,000 or so distinct CDR3 sequences; around a tenth are singletons. Sequencing was performed on PBMCs from the stem cell graft donor, taken from the stem cell graft. These receptors were obtained from a human donor who donated a stem cell graft to a child with acute lymphoblastic leukemia.

V gene TRBV20-1 combines with J gene TRBJ1-5, with no clear D. The V gene's germline CDR1 is DFQATT and CDR2 SNEGSKA (reference sequence). Trimming removed 8 bases from V and 7 bases from J, with 15 bases in between. The length of the CDR3 is 12 residues. The CDR3 loop reads CSSSPPGQPQHF. The CDR3, as DNA: TGCAGTTCCAGCCCCCCCGGACAGCCCCAGCATTTT.

Comments on this clonotype: A read error is possible here, since a much larger clone lies one base away. This sequence joins TRBV20-1 and TRBJ2-2; 10 bases agree with TRBD2. Germline CDR1 DFQATT, CDR2 SNEGSKA (reference sequence). There are 15 residues in the CDR3. CDR3 coding DNA: TGCTGTGCTAGAGATCTAGCGGGAGACACCGGGGAGCTGTTTTTT. Its protein product is CCARDLAGDTGELFF.

This clonotype was counted ten times or more. The V and J genes are TRBV7-2 and TRBJ2-7; possibly TRBD1 or TRBD2 for D (6 bases each). CDR3 length: 15 residues. V was shortened by 7 bases and J by 5 bases, with 21 bases between the two germline ends. In germline, CDR1 is SGHTA, CDR2 FQGNSA. In nucleotides, the CDR3 is TGTGCCAGCACCCCTGGGAGGCAGGGGTCCCACGAGCAGTACTTC. Translating gives CASTPGRQGSHEQYF.

This clonotype was detected many times. The rearrangement joins TRBV7-2 to TRBJ1-3, with a weak D call TRBD1 (6 bases). Trimming took 1 base from V and 2 from J, leaving 9 bases between them. CDR3 length equals 15 residues. Germline values: CDR1 SGHTA, CDR2 FQGNSA. Here the CDR3 DNA reads TGTGCCAGCAGCTTAGTTGGGGGGCCTGGAAACACCATATATTTT. Protein: CASSLVGGPGNTIYF.

In this sample, this clonotype turned up many times. This sequence joins TRBV6-5 and TRBJ1-5; D is perhaps TRBD1 (5 bases). V dropped 2 bases and J dropped 0 bases, with 8 bases sitting between them. Germline CDR1 and CDR2: MNHEY and SVGAGI. The CDR3 is 15 amino acids. CDR3: CASSYDRYSNQPQHF. The CDR3 DNA reads as TGTGCCAGCAGTTACGACAGATATAGCAATCAGCCCCAGCATTTT.

This clonotype was picked up many times. The V and J genes are TRBV7-2 and TRBJ2-7; D is possibly TRBD1 (6 bases). There are 15 residues in the CDR3. The germline gives CDR1 SGHTA, CDR2 FQGNSA. Trimming took off 1 base at V and 2 bases at J, with 12 bases between the two ends. CDR3 protein: CASSLGGGITYEQYF. In nucleotides, the CDR3 is TGTGCCAGCAGCTTAGGAGGGGGAATAACCTACGAGCAGTACTTC.

At least ten counts were recorded for this clonotype. This chain joins TRBV7-9 and TRBJ2-2; D ambiguous. This CDR3 has 13 residues. In germline, CDR1 is SEHNR, CDR2 FQNEAQ (reference sequence). V dropped 3 bases and J dropped 4 bases, with 6 bases sitting between them. CDR3 DNA: TGTGCCAGCAGCTTCTTCACCACCGGGGAGCTGTTTTTT. This sequence encodes CASSFFTTGELFF.

This clonotype was seen ten or more times. This rearrangement joins TRBV3-1 to TRBJ1-2, with TRBD1 matching over 9 bases. J was trimmed by 6 bases and V by 3 bases; bases with no gene match: 5. CDR3 size: 14 residues. Germline V gene lookup returns CDR1 LGHDT and CDR2 YNNKEL (reference sequence). The CDR3 coding sequence is TGTGCCAGCAGCCACGGGGACAGGGTTCATGGCTACACCTTC. Protein sequence: CASSHGDRVHGYTF.

As for this clonotype: A clone one base away is much larger, so this may be a read error. The chain employs TRBV20-1 and TRBJ2-1, with 7 nucleotides matching TRBD1. CDR3 length: 13 amino acids. Germline V gene sequence: CDR1 DFQATT, CDR2 SNEGSKA (reference sequence). After removal of 6 bases from V and 8 bases from J, the junction contained 10 bases not matched to a gene. The CDR3 sequence: CSARRGRWDEQFF. CDR3 bases: TGCAGTGCCAGAAGGGGGCGCTGGGATGAGCAGTTCTTC.

This clonotype was counted at least ten times. The chain employs TRBV21-1 and TRBJ2-3; the tabulated D call, TRBD2, remains unverified against the DNA. TRBV21-1 corresponds to a pseudogene. This CDR3 comprises 18 residues. Here the CDR3 reads CASSKGAGGPLYTDTQYF. The CDR3 DNA sequence: TGTGCCAGCAGCAAAGGAGCGGGGGGGCCCCTCTACACAGATACGCAGTATTTT.

This clonotype was detected ten times or more. The chain recombines TRBV12-3 or TRBV12-4 with TRBJ1-2, with a weak D call TRBD1 (6 bases). The V end lost 5 bases, the J end lost 5 bases, and 15 bases lay between the germline ends. CDR3 length: 14 amino acids. CDR3 sequence reads: CASSTPQGVYGYTF. CDR3 DNA sequence: TGTGCCAGCAGTACCCCACAGGGCGTTTATGGCTACACCTTC.

This clonotype was observed at least ten times. The chain is built from TRBV7-2 and TRBJ1-4, with D possibly TRBD1 on 5 matching bases. V was shortened by 5 bases and J by 7 bases, with 20 bases between the two germline ends. CDR3 length: 16 residues. Germline assignment: CDR1 SGHTA and CDR2 FQGNSA. The CDR3 sequence is CASSPGGEWKGEKLFF. In nucleotides, the CDR3 is TGTGCCAGCAGCCCCGGGGGGGAGTGGAAAGGTGAAAAACTGTTTTTT. The full variable domain, with the rest looked up from reference TRBV7-2 and TRBJ1-4, is GAGVSQSPSNKVTEKGKDVELRCDPISGHTALYWYRQSLGQGLEFLIYFQGNSAPDKSGLPSDRFSAERTGGSVSTLTIQRTQQEDSAVYLCASSPGGEWKGEKLFFGSGTQLSVL.

The sample holds many counts of this clonotype. The chain recombines TRBV19 with TRBJ1-1; D not certain. CDR1 LNHDA and CDR2 SQIVND come from the germline V gene (reference sequence). V lost 5 bases and J lost 1, with 14 bases in between. The CDR3 totals 15 residues. The CDR3 bases are TGTGCCAGTAGTCCTCCCAGGTCGCGGAACACTGAAGCTTTCTTT. It yields the protein CASSPPRSRNTEAFF.

This clonotype was counted at least ten times. This chain joins TRBV7-6 and TRBJ2-7; D unresolved. V was shortened by 5 bases and J by 5 bases, with 10 bases between the two germline ends. Germline V gives CDR1 SGHVS, CDR2 FNYEAQ. The CDR3 extends over 12 amino acids. The CDR3: CASSPSTDEQYF. In DNA form, the CDR3 reads TGTGCCAGCAGCCCAAGTACAGACGAGCAGTACTTC.

This clonotype was seen at least ten times. V and J are TRBV7-2 and TRBJ2-1, with a possible D match to TRBD2 (5 bases). The V and J ends lost 1 base and 6 bases respectively, with 7 bases between them. Per germline, CDR1 SGHTA and CDR2 FQGNSA. The CDR3 runs 13 residues. The CDR3 region is CASSLERSNEQFF. In nucleotides, the CDR3 is TGTGCCAGCAGCTTAGAGCGGTCCAATGAGCAGTTCTTC.

This clonotype has ten or more counts. The genes are TRBV5-1 and TRBJ2-1, with 13 bases aligning to TRBD2. CDR1 and CDR2 from the germline V gene are SGHRS and YFSETQ. The CDR3 is made up of 16 amino acids. After removal of 5 bases from V and 5 bases from J, the junction contained 7 bases not matched to a gene. DNA for the CDR3: TGCGCCAGCAGTCCTCGGACTAGCGGGAGAAACAATGAGCAGTTCTTC. Translating it yields CASSPRTSGRNNEQFF.

At least ten counts were recorded for this clonotype. V usage is TRBV29-1 and J usage is TRBJ2-2; no reliable D call. V lost 4 bases, J lost 5 bases, and 11 bases lay in between. Per germline, CDR1 SQVTM and CDR2 ANQGSEA. The CDR3 has 13 residues. CDR3 amino acids: CSVAPDGTGELFF. Written as DNA, the CDR3 is TGCAGCGTTGCGCCTGATGGGACCGGGGAGCTGTTTTTT.

V gene TRBV5-4 combines with J gene TRBJ2-5; D remains unclear. The V end lost 0 bases, the J end lost 4 bases, and 10 bases lay between the germline ends. The V gene's germline CDR1 is SGHNT and CDR2 YYREEE (reference sequence). The CDR3 length is 14 residues. CDR3 in amino acids: CASSLEIRGETQYF. DNA for the CDR3: TGTGCCAGCAGCTTGGAAATCCGTGGAGAGACCCAGTACTTC.

This clonotype was detected ten times or more. The chain has TRBV5-1 and TRBJ2-5; perhaps TRBD1 as D (7 bases). Between the trimmed V and J ends, which lost 2 bases and 9 bases, there was a span of 20 bases. The CDR3 has 15 residues. The V gene's germline CDR1 is SGHRS and CDR2 YFSETQ. The CDR3 is CASSLSRGARRAQYF. The CDR3 DNA reads as TGCGCCAGCAGCTTATCCAGGGGGGCACGAAGGGCCCAGTACTTC.

This clonotype came up many times. V and J are TRBV4-2 and TRBJ2-7; perhaps TRBD1 as D (5 bases). Deletions cut 1 base from V and 0 bases from J, with 13 bases between. This CDR3 is built from 16 residues. The V gene's germline CDR1 is LGHNA and CDR2 YNFKEQ. CDR3 loop: CASSQVSPRGSYEQYF. The CDR3, as DNA: TGTGCCAGCAGCCAAGTTAGCCCAAGGGGCTCCTACGAGCAGTACTTC.

Concerning this clonotype: A much larger clonotype is one base distant, so this may be a read error. The chain links TRBV29-1 to TRBJ2-7; D is undetermined. This CDR3 contains 12 residues. Germline lookup yields CDR1 SQVTM and CDR2 ANQGSEA. The CDR3 DNA follows: TGCAGCGTAGCGTTGGTCTCCTACGACCAGTACTTC. As protein: CSVALVSYDQYF.

This clonotype was picked up many times. This sequence joins TRBV12-3 or TRBV12-4 and TRBJ1-2; D is unresolved. Deletions cut 0 bases from V and 7 bases from J, with 6 bases between. CDR3 length: 12 amino acids. CDR3 region: CASSLALTGYTF. CDR3 coding DNA: TGTGCCAGCAGTTTAGCTCTAACTGGCTACACCTTC.

This clonotype was seen many times. The V and J genes are TRBV6-5 and TRBJ1-4; a weak D match, TRBD1 (6 bases). CDR3 length equals 17 residues. Germline CDR1 MNHEY, CDR2 SVGAGI. The V end lost 8 bases, the J end lost 0 bases, and 19 bases lay between the germline ends. Here the CDR3 reads CASRARQGPATNEKLFF. For the CDR3, the DNA is TGTGCCAGCCGCGCCCGCCAGGGGCCCGCAACTAATGAAAAACTGTTTTTT.

At least ten counts were recorded for this clonotype. The chain couples TRBV5-1 to TRBJ2-1; D may be TRBD2 (5 bases). The CDR3 is 15 residues long. V lost 5 bases to trimming and J lost 4 bases, with 16 bases between them. Germline V lookup: CDR1 SGHRS, CDR2 YFSETQ. This CDR3 reads CASRGSVAPYNEQFF. The DNA of the CDR3 is TGCGCCAGCAGAGGTTCGGTAGCGCCTTACAATGAGCAGTTCTTC.

In its sample, this clonotype was seen many times. The J gene is TRBJ1-5, the V gene TRBV27, with 8 bases lining up with TRBD1. The junction had 18 bases not matched to a gene; V was cut back by 8 bases and J by 3 bases. The CDR3 extends over 18 amino acids. Germline CDR1 and CDR2: MNHEY and SMNVEV (reference sequence). The CDR3 is CASGRGPGYLIDNQPQHF. CDR3 coding DNA: TGTGCCAGCGGCAGGGGGCCCGGTTACCTTATAGACAATCAGCCCCAGCATTTT.

This clonotype has ten or more counts. The gene calls are TRBV20-1 and TRBJ1-5, with unresolved D. The germline V gene encodes CDR1 DFQATT and CDR2 SNEGSKA (reference sequence). V dropped 6 bases and J dropped 3 bases, with 21 bases sitting between them. This CDR3 comprises 16 residues. Here the CDR3 reads CSALPGSFNSNQPQHF. The CDR3 region has the DNA TGCAGTGCCCTCCCGGGCAGCTTTAACTCCAATCAGCCCCAGCATTTT.